The 13 T cell receptor beta chains presented below share a single source sample, sequenced in a study of cytomegalovirus exposure and HLA in healthy donors. Vbeta (60) and Jbeta (13) primers were used in the PCR. Generated by immunoSEQ multiplex PCR, the TCRdb table keeps only in-frame clones and is missing some. Seen here are 150,000 to 200,000 clones, over 9.5% observed once, and the top ten hold about 7.8%. Source material: PBMCs. These receptor sequences come from a man aged 45-65 years in good health and CMV-seropositive.

This clone has more than one count but fewer than ten. The rearrangement uses TRBV7-9 and TRBJ2-6; TRBD1 matches 8 bases. Per the germline V gene, CDR1 is SEHNR and CDR2 is FQNEAQ (reference sequence). J lost 3 bases, V lost 5 bases, and 9 bases had no gene match. The CDR3 consists of 17 residues. For the CDR3, the DNA is TGTGCCAGCAGCCCGACAGGGGTTCGCTATGGGGCCAACGTCCTGACTTTC. Its protein product is CASSPTGVRYGANVLTF.

This clone was observed at least ten times. The genes are TRBV10-1 and TRBJ2-1; 9 positions match TRBD1. The V gene's germline CDR1 is WNHNN and CDR2 SYGVQD (reference sequence). V dropped 4 bases and J dropped 9; count of bases not matched to a gene: 4. The CDR3 extends over 13 amino acids. The CDR3 here is CASSGGQGGEQFF. The CDR3 DNA is TGCGCCAGCAGTGGGGGACAGGGTGGTGAGCAGTTCTTC.

In its sample, this clone was seen a few times. CDR3 nucleotides: TGTGCCAGCAGTTCTCCGGGACAGGGAGAGAAAGAGCAGTACGTC. Protein product: CASSSPGQGEKEQYV. V usage is TRBV28 and J usage is TRBJ2-7; 9 bases are a match to TRBD1. After removal of 4 bases from V and 7 bases from J, the junction contained 11 bases not matched to a gene. CDR3 length: 15 amino acids. In germline, CDR1 is MDHEN, CDR2 SYDVKM.

This clone occurred a few times. The rearrangement links TRBV11-3 to TRBJ2-1; the D gene is possibly TRBD2 (6 bases). The germline CDR1 and CDR2 sequences are SGHNT and YENEEA. The CDR3 consists of 14 residues. V gave up 6 bases and J gave up 5 bases, with 14 bases separating them. The CDR3 region is CASRPSDYNNEQFF. The CDR3 bases are TGTGCCAGCAGACCGTCGGACTATAACAATGAGCAGTTCTTC. The full variable domain, in which reference TRBV11-3 and TRBJ2-1 provide the parts outside the CDR3, is EAGVVQSPRYKIIEKKQPVAFWCNPISGHNTLYWYLQNLGQGPELLIRYENEEAVDDSQLPKDRFSAERLKGVDSTLKIQPAELGDSAVYLCASRPSDYNNEQFFGPGTRLTVL.

The V and J genes are TRBV11-3 and TRBJ2-7, with a tentative D call TRBD2 (5 bases). CDR3 length: 14 amino acids. Trimming removed 1 base at V and 6 bases at J, with 13 bases between. The V gene's germline CDR1 is SGHNT and CDR2 YENEEA. As DNA, the CDR3 is TGTGCCAGCAGCTTAGGAAGGGAGTACGGCGAGCAGTACGTC. As protein: CASSLGREYGEQYV.

In its sample, this clone was seen a few times. The chain combines TRBV15 with TRBJ1-2; no clear D gene. Germline V lookup: CDR1 LNHNV, CDR2 YYDKDF (reference sequence). Deletions cut 1 base from V and 2 bases from J, with 11 bases between. The CDR3 runs to 15 residues. CDR3 DNA: TGTGCCACCAGCAGAGGAGACAACGTGAACTATGGCTACACCTTC. Protein: CATSRGDNVNYGYTF.

CDR3 sequence: CATSVARGTEAFF. Here the CDR3 DNA reads TGTGCCACCAGCGTAGCCCGGGGAACTGAAGCTTTCTTT. The chain links TRBV15 to TRBJ1-1, with D uncertain. V lost 5 bases, J lost 5 bases, and 12 bases lay in between. This CDR3 contains 13 residues. Per germline, CDR1 LNHNV and CDR2 YYDKDF (reference sequence).

The rearrangement uses TRBV11-3 and TRBJ1-1; TRBD1 agrees at 9 bases. The junction had 6 bases not matched to a gene; V was cut back by 0 bases and J by 7 bases. Germline V gene sequence: CDR1 SGHNT, CDR2 YENEEA. CDR3 size: 15 residues. In DNA, the CDR3 is TGTGCCAGCAGCTTAGAAACAGGGGGCGTAAGTGAAGCTTTCTTT. Residues: CASSLETGGVSEAFF.

This clone has just a few counts. The chain has TRBV7-8 and TRBJ2-5; 13 bases fit TRBD2. The CDR3 spans 14 residues. CDR1 and CDR2 (germline): SGHVS, FQNEAQ. The J segment lost 2 bases and the V segment lost 8 bases, leaving 2 bases of the junction unmatched. The CDR3 here is CASRLAGGQETQYF. The DNA of the CDR3 is TGTGCCAGCCGACTAGCGGGGGGTCAAGAGACCCAGTACTTC.

CDR3 nucleotides: TGTGCCATCAGCGGACAGGGGAATACTGAAGCTTTCTTT. This gives the protein CAISGQGNTEAFF. This chain connects TRBV10-3 to TRBJ1-1; 9 bases agree with TRBD1. The CDR3 runs to 13 residues. The J segment lost 5 bases and the V segment lost 6 bases, leaving 4 bases of the junction unmatched. Per germline, CDR1 ENHRY and CDR2 SYGVKD.

The chain carries TRBV6-1 and TRBJ1-1, with D perhaps matching TRBD1 (6 bases). Germline CDR1 is MNHNS and CDR2 is SASEGT. The CDR3 spans 13 residues. Trimming took off 8 bases at V and 3 bases at J, with 13 bases between the two ends. The CDR3 here is CASLRTVDTEAFF. The CDR3 coding sequence is TGTGCCAGCTTAAGGACAGTGGACACTGAAGCTTTCTTT.

The chain combines TRBV30 with TRBJ1-2; D may be TRBD1 (5 bases). Trimming pared 0 bases from V and 6 bases from J, leaving 17 bases between. This CDR3 is built from 15 residues. Germline V gene sequence: CDR1 GTSNPN, CDR2 SVGIG (reference sequence). The CDR3 coding sequence is TGTGCCTGGAGTGTAAAGTTTGACAGAGATAATGGCTACACCTTC. As protein: CAWSVKFDRDNGYTF.

V gene TRBV30 combines with J gene TRBJ1-1, with no clear D. The germline gives CDR1 GTSNPN, CDR2 SVGIG (reference sequence). Trimming pared 0 bases from V and 6 bases from J, leaving 11 bases between. There are 13 residues in the CDR3. This CDR3 is CAWSVTVGPEAFF. The CDR3 DNA reads TGTGCCTGGAGTGTAACCGTTGGCCCTGAAGCTTTCTTT.